One and the same sample provided the 30 T cell receptor beta chains below, sequenced in a study of patients and donors after allogeneic stem cell transplantation. TCRdb independently ran MiXCR on the RT-PCR reads; one entry per CDR3 protein. This table holds hundreds of thousands of distinct CDR3 sequences, approximately 16% found once. The sequencing sample was made of blood, either unsorted or a sorted T cell fraction (not recorded which). These receptors were collected from a human donor who was either an allogeneic HSCT recipient or a stem cell or donor lymphocyte infusion donor (not recorded which). It is not recorded whose cells these are; they may come from a transplant donor.

V and J are TRBV6-1 and TRBJ2-3, with a possible D match to TRBD2 (5 bases). The germline V gene has CDR1 MNHNS and CDR2 SASEGT. V shed 6 bases and J shed 3 bases, with 13 bases lying between them. The CDR3 length is 14 residues. In DNA form, the CDR3 reads TGTGCCAGCAGCCCCGGGGTATGGACAGATACGCAGTATTTT. It encodes CASSPGVWTDTQYF.

The gene calls are TRBV28 and TRBJ1-2, with a tentative D call TRBD1 (6 bases). This CDR3 contains 13 residues. The ends were cut back, 6 bases at V and 6 bases at J, with 14 bases in the middle. In germline, CDR1 is MDHEN, CDR2 SYDVKM. CDR3 loop: CASSRGRTHGYTF. The DNA for the CDR3 is TGTGCCAGCAGCAGGGGCAGGACCCATGGCTACACCTTC.

The rearrangement uses TRBV7-9 and TRBJ2-7, with 8 bases aligning to TRBD1. Trimming cost V 7 bases and J 0 bases; bases outside gene matches: 8. Germline CDR1 SEHNR, CDR2 FQNEAQ (reference sequence). The CDR3 length is 15 residues. The CDR3 DNA follows: TGTGCCAGCACCAAAACAGGGGGTATCTCCTACGAGCAGTACTTC. It yields the protein CASTKTGGISYEQYF.

At least ten counts were recorded for this clonotype. The chain combines TRBV20-1 with TRBJ1-5; TRBD1 aligns across 7 bases. This CDR3 has 13 amino acids. V lost 5 bases to trimming and J lost 4 bases; unmatched junction nucleotides: 5. In germline, CDR1 is DFQATT, CDR2 SNEGSKA (reference sequence). CDR3 nucleotides: TGCAGTGCTCGGGGACAGCTTAATCAGCCCCAGCATTTT. Translation gives CSARGQLNQPQHF.

The genes are TRBV15 and TRBJ1-5; D is uncertain. This CDR3 comprises 15 residues. Trimming took 3 bases from V and 4 from J, leaving 13 bases between them. CDR1 and CDR2 from the germline V gene are LNHNV and YYDKDF (reference sequence). The chain's CDR3 is CATSSALGGNQPQHF. Written as DNA, the CDR3 is TGTGCCACCAGCAGCGCGCTCGGAGGGAATCAGCCCCAGCATTTT. The full variable domain, its missing parts supplied by reference TRBV15 and TRBJ1-5, is DAMVIQNPRYQVTQFGKPVTLSCSQTLNHNVMYWYQQKSSQAPKLLFHYYDKDFNNEADTPDNFQSRRPNTSFCFLDIRSPGLGDTAMYLCATSSALGGNQPQHFGDGTRLSIL.

The V and J genes are TRBV7-9 and TRBJ1-4; 7 positions match TRBD1. V dropped 1 base and J dropped 6; count of bases not matched to a gene: 8. This CDR3 is built from 16 residues. The germline gives CDR1 SEHNR, CDR2 FQNEAQ (reference sequence). The DNA for the CDR3 is TGTGCCAGCAGCTTAGAGGGAGGGGGCGTCTATGAAAAACTGTTTTTT. Translated, it gives CASSLEGGGVYEKLFF.

The V call is TRBV20-1, the J call TRBJ2-7; D gene unclear. V was shortened by 1 base and J by 4 bases, with 11 bases between the two germline ends. Germline assignment: CDR1 DFQATT and CDR2 SNEGSKA (reference sequence). The CDR3 contains 13 residues. CDR3 loop: CSARGQCSYEQYF. As DNA, the CDR3 is TGCAGTGCTAGAGGGCAGTGCTCTTACGAGCAGTACTTC.

The chain recombines TRBV20-1 with TRBJ2-7; D remains unclear. There are 13 residues in the CDR3. The V end was cut by 2 bases, the J end by 5 bases, with 13 bases between. In germline, CDR1 is DFQATT, CDR2 SNEGSKA (reference sequence). The CDR3 sequence is CSARPLRRDEQYF. In DNA, the CDR3 is TGCAGTGCTAGACCTCTTCGGAGAGACGAGCAGTACTTC.

This clonotype was detected only a few times. The chain employs TRBV5-1 and TRBJ2-7, with 7 bases fitting TRBD1. V shed 0 bases and J 6 bases; nucleotides not matched to a gene: 6. CDR1 and CDR2 (germline): SGHRS, YFSETQ. The CDR3 has 14 amino acids. CDR3 protein: CASSLDEGAGEQYF. The CDR3 DNA follows: TGCGCCAGCAGCTTGGATGAGGGGGCGGGCGAGCAGTACTTC.

This clonotype was counted a few times. CDR3 DNA: TGTGCCAGCAGCCCCCTGAGGAACACTGAAGCTTTCTTT. Translation gives CASSPLRNTEAFF. The chain recombines TRBV14 with TRBJ1-1, with D unresolved. Between the trimmed V and J ends, which lost 4 bases and 1 base, there was a span of 7 bases. Germline loops: CDR1 SGHDN, CDR2 FVKESK. The CDR3 loop spans 13 amino acids.

Many counts were recorded for this clonotype. The chain uses TRBV12-3 or TRBV12-4 and TRBJ1-5; D remains unclear. V lost 7 bases and J 2 bases, leaving 15 bases between the germline ends. The CDR3 runs 15 residues. CDR3 amino acids: CASTLSRGGNQPQHF. The CDR3 region has the DNA TGTGCCAGCACCCTATCTCGGGGAGGCAATCAGCCCCAGCATTTT.

This rearrangement joins TRBV18 to TRBJ1-6; 7 positions match TRBD1. The J segment lost 0 bases and the V segment lost 4 bases, leaving 3 bases of the junction unmatched. The CDR3 runs 16 residues. Germline CDR1 reads KGHSH; CDR2 reads LQKENI. CDR3 region: CASSRRDSSYNSPLHF. The CDR3 nucleotides read TGTGCCAGCTCACGCCGGGACAGCTCCTATAATTCACCCCTCCACTTT.

Only a few counts were recorded for this clonotype. The chain uses TRBV11-2 and TRBJ2-3, with no clear D. This CDR3 contains 15 residues. Looked up from germline, CDR1 is SGHAT and CDR2 is FQNNGV. V lost 1 base, J lost 1 base, and 9 bases lay in between. The CDR3 region has the DNA TGTGCCAGCAGCTTAGTATCGTTCGGCACAGATACGCAGTATTTT. It translates to CASSLVSFGTDTQYF.

The chain recombines TRBV5-5 with TRBJ2-4; D possibly uses TRBD1 or TRBD2 (5 bases each). Trimming took off 2 bases at V and 2 bases at J, with 11 bases between the two ends. This CDR3 region has 15 residues. CDR1 and CDR2 from the germline V gene are SGHKS and YYEKEE (reference sequence). The CDR3 region is CASSFGGGPKNIQYF. The CDR3 region has the DNA TGTGCCAGCAGCTTTGGGGGTGGGCCCAAAAACATTCAGTACTTC.

This clonotype showed up just a few times. The V call is TRBV15, the J call TRBJ2-2; 7 positions match TRBD1. With 5 bases clipped from V and 5 bases from J, the junction kept 14 bases outside the gene matches. Germline V gene lookup returns CDR1 LNHNV and CDR2 YYDKDF (reference sequence). This CDR3 contains 17 residues. The CDR3 DNA follows: TGTGCCACCAGCCCCAGGTACAGGGGTATGGAAACCGGGGAGCTGTTTTTT. It translates to CATSPRYRGMETGELFF.

This chain links TRBV29-1 with TRBJ1-2; 8 nucleotides agree with TRBD1. The trim removed 1 base at V and 7 bases at J, leaving 8 bases unmatched. The germline gives CDR1 SQVTM, CDR2 ANQGSEA. CDR3 size: 14 residues. The CDR3 coding sequence is TGCAGCGTTGAAGCCGACAGGGGTATCGGTGGCTACACCTTC. Protein sequence: CSVEADRGIGGYTF.

The gene calls are TRBV12-3 or TRBV12-4 and TRBJ2-3; 8 nucleotides match TRBD2. This CDR3 has 16 amino acids. Trimming at V came to 5 bases and at J to 4 bases, leaving 11 bases not matched to a gene. The CDR3 DNA follows: TGTGCCAGCAGTCGCCGGGGGGGCGGCGGCGCAGATACGCAGTATTTT. It specifies CASSRRGGGGADTQYF.

This clonotype was seen a few times. V usage is TRBV30 and J usage is TRBJ2-1, with D perhaps assigned TRBD1 or TRBD2 (6 bases each). Germline V gene data show CDR1 as GTSNPN and CDR2 as SVGIG (reference sequence). The CDR3 runs to 11 residues. V lost 2 bases to trimming and J lost 9 bases, with 8 bases between them. CDR3 region: CAWSPGAEQFF. The CDR3 nucleotides read TGTGCCTGGAGTCCGGGGGCTGAGCAGTTCTTC.

This clonotype has more than one count but fewer than ten. The chain has TRBV5-1 and TRBJ1-1; D is uncertain. Between the trimmed V and J ends, which lost 4 bases and 3 bases, there was a span of 13 bases. Germline V gene data show CDR1 as SGHRS and CDR2 as YFSETQ. The CDR3 runs 14 residues. Here the CDR3 DNA reads TGCGCCAGCAGCATCTTTGGAGGCGACACTGAAGCTTTCTTT. Its protein is CASSIFGGDTEAFF. Looking up the rest from reference TRBV5-1 and TRBJ1-1 gives the full variable domain: KAGVTQTPRYLIKTRGQQVTLSCSPISGHRSVSWYQQTPGQGLQFLFEYFSETQRNKGNFPGRFSGRQFSNSRSEMNVSTLELGDSALYLCASSIFGGDTEAFFGQGTRLTVV.

This clonotype occurred a few times. The chain joins TRBV10-3 to TRBJ1-1; TRBD1 agrees at 7 bases. CDR1 is ENHRY and CDR2 is SYGVKD in the germline V gene. The ends lost 8 bases at V and 1 base at J; junction bases unmatched: 10. The CDR3 has 15 residues. CDR3: CAIGPKGAGNTEAFF. The DNA for the CDR3 is TGTGCCATCGGACCGAAGGGGGCGGGGAACACTGAAGCTTTCTTT.

This clonotype appeared a few times. The V and J genes are TRBV20-1 and TRBJ2-3; possibly TRBD2 for D (5 bases). V was cut by 5 bases and J by 7 bases, with 13 bases left in between. Germline V gene sequence: CDR1 DFQATT, CDR2 SNEGSKA (reference sequence). This CDR3 is built from 12 residues. CDR3 nucleotides: TGCAGTGCTCAAGGATGGAGGAATACGCAGTATTTT. The encoded protein is CSAQGWRNTQYF.

The chain links TRBV7-2 to TRBJ2-7, with D perhaps TRBD1 or TRBD2 (5 bases each). The CDR3 covers 13 residues. Trimming stripped 6 bases from V and 7 bases from J, with 16 bases between. Germline CDR1 is SGHTA and CDR2 is FQGNSA. The CDR3 DNA is TGTGCCAGCAGACGTGTGGGGGTTGTTGAGCAGTACTTC. This translates into CASRRVGVVEQYF.

The V and J genes are TRBV7-9 and TRBJ2-1; 7 positions agree with TRBD2. Germline CDR1 is SEHNR and CDR2 is FQNEAQ (reference sequence). The V gene end was trimmed by 5 bases and the J gene end by 5 bases; junction bases not matched to a gene: 9. The CDR3 loop spans 15 amino acids. CDR3 sequence (DNA): TGTGCCAGCAGCCAAACAGCGGGACTAAACAATGAGCAGTTCTTC. Amino acid sequence: CASSQTAGLNNEQFF.

In this sample, this clonotype turned up once. The genes are TRBV10-3 and TRBJ2-7; no reliable D call. In germline, CDR1 is ENHRY, CDR2 SYGVKD. Trimming stripped 5 bases from V and 3 bases from J, with 8 bases between. The CDR3 is 12 amino acids. The CDR3 protein is CAISPGLYEQYF. CDR3 coding DNA: TGTGCCATCAGTCCTGGCCTCTACGAGCAGTACTTC.

This chain uses TRBV28 with TRBJ2-7; D ambiguous. Germline V lookup: CDR1 MDHEN, CDR2 SYDVKM. The length of the CDR3 is 15 residues. Trimming removed 6 bases at V and 2 bases at J, with 17 bases between. As DNA, the CDR3 is TGTGCCAGCAGAAATCCCCGTGGCAACGCCTACGAGCAGTACTTC. This encodes CASRNPRGNAYEQYF.

This CDR3 is CASSLAPGRETQYF. The CDR3 region has the DNA TGTGCCAGCAGCTTAGCGCCAGGGAGAGAGACCCAGTACTTC. V is TRBV7-2 and J is TRBJ2-5, with D tentatively TRBD1 or TRBD2 (5 bases each). The germline V gene encodes CDR1 SGHTA and CDR2 FQGNSA. The CDR3 extends over 14 amino acids. Trimming cost V 0 bases and J 4 bases, with 9 bases left between them. Full variable domain (remainder filled in from reference TRBV7-2 and TRBJ2-5): GAGVSQSPSNKVTEKGKDVELRCDPISGHTALYWYRQSLGQGLEFLIYFQGNSAPDKSGLPSDRFSAERTGGSVSTLTIQRTQQEDSAVYLCASSLAPGRETQYFGPGTRLLVL.

This clonotype turned up a few times. The DNA of the CDR3 is TGTGCCACCAGTGACCCGCCCACAGGGGGCTCCTACAATGAGCAGTTCTTC. This gives the protein CATSDPPTGGSYNEQFF. The J gene is TRBJ2-1, the V gene TRBV24-1, with 8 nucleotides matching TRBD1. V lost 4 bases and J lost 0; bases outside the gene matches: 7. The CDR3 spans 17 residues. Germline assignment: CDR1 KGHDR and CDR2 SFDVKD.

The chain's CDR3 is CASSLGQGRVTEAFF. In DNA, the CDR3 is TGTGCCAGCAGCTTAGGACAGGGTCGGGTCACTGAAGCTTTCTTT. V and J are TRBV11-3 and TRBJ1-1, with 7 positions matching TRBD1. Germline loops: CDR1 SGHNT, CDR2 YENEEA. V was pared by 1 base and J by 4 bases, with 6 bases of the junction left unmatched. The CDR3 consists of 15 residues. The full variable domain, completed using reference TRBV11-3 and TRBJ1-1, is EAGVVQSPRYKIIEKKQPVAFWCNPISGHNTLYWYLQNLGQGPELLIRYENEEAVDDSQLPKDRFSAERLKGVDSTLKIQPAELGDSAVYLCASSLGQGRVTEAFFGQGTRLTVV.

This clonotype was observed a handful of times. This rearrangement joins TRBV20-1 to TRBJ2-7, with D perhaps TRBD1 (6 bases). The CDR3 is 13 amino acids. Germline CDR1 and CDR2: DFQATT and SNEGSKA (reference sequence). V dropped 3 bases and J dropped 1 base, with 10 bases sitting between them. The CDR3 nucleotides read TGCAGTGCTAGGACAGGCCTTTCCTACGAGCAGTACTTC. As protein: CSARTGLSYEQYF.

This clonotype was recorded a few times. Here the CDR3 DNA reads TGTGCCAGCAGCTTGGACAGTATGTCTAGTCGGCCAATGGCCCAGTACTTC. Its protein product is CASSLDSMSSRPMAQYF. The gene calls are TRBV11-2 and TRBJ2-5, with TRBD1 as a possible D gene (6 bases). The CDR3 spans 17 residues. Trimming stripped 3 bases from V and 9 bases from J, with 26 bases between. Per germline, CDR1 SGHAT and CDR2 FQNNGV. The full variable domain, in which reference TRBV11-2 and TRBJ2-5 provide the parts outside the CDR3, is EAGVAQSPRYKIIEKRQSVAFWCNPISGHATLYWYQQILGQGPKLLIQFQNNGVVDDSQLPKDRFSAERLKGVDSTLKIQPAKLEDSAVYLCASSLDSMSSRPMAQYFGPGTRLLVL.